These 25 T cell receptor beta chains were all obtained from the same sample, sequenced in a study of T cell responses to AZD1222 COVID-19 vaccine. Assay used: immunoSEQ multiplex PCR; TCRdb lists only in-frame clones, some missing. The sample lists 130,000 to 150,000 clones; 90% to 95% were seen once. The input for sequencing was peripheral blood, taken 28 days after the second AZD1222 dose. The source of these receptors is an adult who received the AZD1222 COVID-19 vaccine.

This clone showed up just once. The chain couples TRBV20-1 to TRBJ1-2; D gene uncertain. The CDR3 has 11 residues. V lost 7 bases and J lost 8, with 14 bases in between. Germline assignment: CDR1 DFQATT and CDR2 SNEGSKA (reference sequence). CDR3 sequence reads: CSGTGYRGYTF. The CDR3 coding sequence is TGCAGTGGAACGGGCTATCGAGGCTACACCTTC.

This clone was seen a single time. The V and J genes are TRBV11-3 and TRBJ2-2; D gene ambiguous. The V gene lost 0 bases and the J gene lost 8 bases, with 13 bases spanning the gap. The V gene's germline CDR1 is SGHNT and CDR2 YENEEA. CDR3 length: 15 amino acids. The CDR3 coding sequence is TGTGCCAGCAGCTTAGATATTACAGTAACAGGGGAGCTGTTTTTT. Residues: CASSLDITVTGELFF.

V usage is TRBV21-1 and J usage is TRBJ1-2; the DNA was not used to check the table's D call, TRBD1. TRBV21-1 is reported as a pseudogene. The CDR3 runs 18 residues. In DNA, the CDR3 is TGTGCCAGCAAAAACGGGGGGGACAGGGGGCACAATAACTATGGCTACACCTTC. It yields the protein CASKNGGDRGHNNYGYTF.

V and J are TRBV6-8 and TRBJ2-1, with TRBD2 as a possible D gene (5 bases). This CDR3 region has 16 residues. Germline CDR1 MNHGY, CDR2 SAAAGT. The V gene lost 6 bases and the J gene lost 7 bases, with 22 bases spanning the gap. The CDR3 region has the DNA TGTGCCAGCAGGGACTCGGAAACGCGAGCCTGGAATGAGCAGTTCTTC. Translating it yields CASRDSETRAWNEQFF.

CDR3 coding DNA: TGTGCCAGCAGCCATCAGGGGGGGGAAAAACTGTTTTTT. Translated: CASSHQGGEKLFF. The gene calls are TRBV3-1 (or the pseudogene TRBV3-2) and TRBJ1-4; 7 bases align to TRBD1. Germline CDR1 LGHDT, CDR2 YNNKEL (reference sequence). V trimming: 3 bases; J trimming: 8 bases; junction bases outside the gene matches: 3. The CDR3 contains 13 residues.

This rearrangement joins TRBV6-5 to TRBJ2-7; D ambiguous. Per the germline V gene, CDR1 is MNHEY and CDR2 is SVGAGI. V lost 8 bases and J lost 3, with 14 bases in between. This CDR3 comprises 13 residues. For the CDR3, the DNA is TGTGCCAGCGGAATTAGGCGGAACTACGAGCAGTACTTC. The encoded protein is CASGIRRNYEQYF.

The J gene is TRBJ1-2, the V gene TRBV24-1; a possible D gene is TRBD1 (6 bases). The CDR3 is made up of 14 amino acids. The germline V and J ends were trimmed by 4 bases and 3 bases, with 11 bases remaining between them. Germline V gene lookup returns CDR1 KGHDR and CDR2 SFDVKD. The CDR3 DNA sequence: TGTGCCACCAGTGACTCAGGGGTTGACTATGGCTACACCTTC. Translating gives CATSDSGVDYGYTF.

This clone came up a few times. This rearrangement joins TRBV19 to TRBJ1-5; D remains unclear. CDR1 is LNHDA, CDR2 SQIVND, per germline (reference sequence). V was pared by 0 bases and J by 9 bases, with 6 bases between. This CDR3 comprises 12 residues. CDR3 sequence: CASSIDEVPQHF. The CDR3 nucleotides are TGTGCCAGTAGTATAGATGAGGTGCCCCAGCATTTT.

The table lists this clone with a count of one. The V and J genes are TRBV5-6 and TRBJ1-5; 8 bases are a match to TRBD1. Germline assignment: CDR1 SGHDT and CDR2 YYEEEE. CDR3 length: 14 residues. Trimming at V came to 4 bases and at J to 7 bases, leaving 7 bases not matched to a gene. The CDR3 loop is CASSTRGRGQPQHF. The CDR3, as DNA: TGTGCCAGCAGCACCAGGGGGCGAGGGCAGCCCCAGCATTTT.

The rearrangement joins TRBV6-5 to TRBJ2-7; D unclear. The germline gives CDR1 MNHEY, CDR2 SVGAGI. The CDR3 loop spans 12 amino acids. Trimming removed 6 bases from V and 6 bases from J, with 12 bases in between. DNA for the CDR3: TGTGCCAGCAGAAATAGCTGGGGCGAGCAGTACTTC. It specifies CASRNSWGEQYF.

This clone has only one observation. The V gene is TRBV12-3 or TRBV12-4, the J gene TRBJ1-5; D gene ambiguous. The V end was cut by 4 bases, the J end by 3 bases, with 7 bases between. The CDR3 length is 13 residues. The CDR3 spells CASSWGNNQPQHF. The DNA for the CDR3 is TGTGCCAGCAGTTGGGGTAACAATCAGCCCCAGCATTTT.

The chain uses TRBV9 and TRBJ2-1, with a weak D call TRBD2 (6 bases). Germline V gene sequence: CDR1 SGDLS, CDR2 YYNGEE. The CDR3 runs to 15 residues. Trimming took 0 bases from V and 3 from J, leaving 10 bases between them. In DNA form, the CDR3 reads TGTGCCAGCAGCGTAGAGGGTAGCGGCTACAATGAGCAGTTCTTC. This encodes CASSVEGSGYNEQFF.

The table lists this clone with a few counts. The V call is TRBV2, the J call TRBJ2-5; D is unresolved. V lost 3 bases, J lost 2 bases, and 10 bases lay in between. The CDR3 is 14 residues long. Germline values: CDR1 SNHLY, CDR2 FYNNEI. The DNA for the CDR3 is TGTGCCAGCAGTGAGGGCCTAACACAAGAGACCCAGTACTTC. Its protein product is CASSEGLTQETQYF.

V and J are TRBV7-2 and TRBJ2-2; D unresolved. Per the germline V gene, CDR1 is SGHTA and CDR2 is FQGNSA. The CDR3 totals 15 residues. V was trimmed by 1 base and J by 0 bases, leaving 6 bases between them. This chain's CDR3 is CASSLGQANTGELFF. The CDR3 nucleotides read TGTGCCAGCAGCTTAGGCCAGGCGAACACCGGGGAGCTGTTTTTT.

A few counts support this clone. The chain joins TRBV6-5 to TRBJ2-1; D unclear. V dropped 8 bases and J dropped 9 bases, with 14 bases sitting between them. The germline gives CDR1 MNHEY, CDR2 SVGAGI. The CDR3 has 12 amino acids. In DNA form, the CDR3 reads TGTGCCAGCTCGACCCGAGGCCTTGAGCAGTTCTTC. Its protein is CASSTRGLEQFF.

The rearrangement uses TRBV5-1 and TRBJ1-2; 9 nucleotides align to TRBD1. V lost 4 bases to trimming and J lost 7 bases; unmatched junction nucleotides: 5. Germline V lookup: CDR1 SGHRS, CDR2 YFSETQ. The CDR3 has 13 amino acids. The CDR3: CASSQQGAGGYTF. The DNA for the CDR3 is TGCGCCAGCAGCCAACAGGGGGCTGGTGGCTACACCTTC.

The chain is built from TRBV11-2 and TRBJ2-7; D gene uncertain. Trimming stripped 1 base from V and 0 bases from J, with 10 bases between. The CDR3 is 15 amino acids. The germline gives CDR1 SGHAT, CDR2 FQNNGV. The CDR3 loop is CASSLGRLSSYEQYF. The CDR3 region has the DNA TGTGCCAGCAGCTTAGGGAGACTCAGCTCCTACGAGCAGTACTTC.

The V gene is TRBV11-2, the J gene TRBJ2-7; possibly TRBD1 for D (5 bases). Trimming took 2 bases from V and 2 from J, leaving 16 bases between them. Germline V lookup: CDR1 SGHAT, CDR2 FQNNGV. The CDR3 consists of 16 residues. CDR3 in DNA: TGTGCCAGCAGCTTAAGTAGGGGAACGCTCCCCTACGAGCAGTACTTC. It specifies CASSLSRGTLPYEQYF.

V gene TRBV7-9 combines with J gene TRBJ2-7, with 7 bases matching TRBD1. CDR3 length equals 15 residues. Germline V gene sequence: CDR1 SEHNR, CDR2 FQNEAQ (reference sequence). After removal of 5 bases from V and 0 bases from J, the junction contained 7 bases not matched to a gene. The DNA of the CDR3 is TGTGCCAGCAGCCTAGGGGCAGGGGGCTCCTACGAGCAGTACTTC. Translating it yields CASSLGAGGSYEQYF. Full variable domain (missing parts from reference TRBV7-9 and TRBJ2-7): DTGVSQNPRHKITKRGQNVTFRCDPISEHNRLYWYRQTLGQGPEFLTYFQNEAQLEKSRLLSDRFSAERPKGSFSTLEIQRTEQGDSAMYLCASSLGAGGSYEQYFGPGTRLTVT.

This clone was seen just once. The rearrangement links TRBV3-1 (or the pseudogene TRBV3-2) to TRBJ2-5; 15 positions match TRBD2. The germline gives CDR1 LGHDT, CDR2 YNNKEL (reference sequence). With V trimmed by 1 base and J by 4 bases, 10 bases remained unmatched. The CDR3 sequence is 19 residues long. CDR3 sequence reads: CASSQALQGLAGGIETQYF. The CDR3 DNA reads as TGTGCCAGCAGCCAAGCCCTCCAGGGACTAGCGGGAGGTATAGAGACCCAGTACTTC.

The chain carries TRBV19 and TRBJ2-1, with 14 bases that match TRBD2. V gave up 8 bases and J gave up 9 bases; unmatched junction bases: 9. CDR3 length equals 15 residues. Per the germline V gene, CDR1 is LNHDA and CDR2 is SQIVND (reference sequence). DNA of the CDR3: TGTGCCAGTTGGATCTCCGGACTAGCGGGAGGTGAGCAGTTCTTC. This sequence encodes CASWISGLAGGEQFF.

The chain employs TRBV5-1 and TRBJ1-4; D possibly corresponds to TRBD1 (5 bases). This CDR3 is built from 14 residues. Germline values: CDR1 SGHRS, CDR2 YFSETQ. Trimming left V 7 bases short and J 5 bases short, with 15 bases between. The CDR3 loop is CASGTGTANEKLFF. CDR3 nucleotides: TGCGCCAGCGGCACCGGGACGGCAAATGAAAAACTGTTTTTT. Full variable domain (rest looked up from reference TRBV5-1 and TRBJ1-4): KAGVTQTPRYLIKTRGQQVTLSCSPISGHRSVSWYQQTPGQGLQFLFEYFSETQRNKGNFPGRFSGRQFSNSRSEMNVSTLELGDSALYLCASGTGTANEKLFFGSGTQLSVL.

The J gene is TRBJ2-3, the V gene TRBV9; D gene uncertain. The germline V and J ends were trimmed by 0 bases and 0 bases, with 17 bases remaining between them. There are 18 residues in the CDR3. CDR1 is SGDLS and CDR2 is YYNGEE in the germline V gene. Here the CDR3 reads CASSVGLRTASSTDTQYF. CDR3 DNA sequence: TGTGCCAGCAGCGTAGGCCTCAGGACGGCATCTAGCACAGATACGCAGTATTTT.

The V and J genes are TRBV2 and TRBJ2-2; no reliable D call. V dropped 0 bases and J dropped 4 bases, with 9 bases sitting between them. This CDR3 region has 15 residues. The V gene's germline CDR1 is SNHLY and CDR2 FYNNEI. In DNA form, the CDR3 reads TGTGCCAGCAGTGAAGCGCCGTCGGGCACCGGGGAGCTGTTTTTT. Protein: CASSEAPSGTGELFF.

This clone was detected only once. This chain links TRBV4-1 with TRBJ1-2, with D perhaps TRBD1 (5 bases). The CDR3 is made up of 14 amino acids. Germline CDR1 is MGHRA and CDR2 is YSYEKL. The V end was cut by 2 bases, the J end by 2 bases, with 9 bases between. The CDR3 DNA is TGCGCCAGCAGCCAACCCAGGGAAAACTATGGCTACACCTTC. Residues: CASSQPRENYGYTF.